This note documents a single T cell receptor (beta chain) sequence. What it recognizes is unknown. This sample is drawn from a study of T-cell memory formation after mild COVID-19. Germline V CDR1 and CDR2: DFQATT, SNEGSKA (reference sequence). The junction had 6 bases not matched to a gene; V was cut back by 4 bases and J by 5 bases. The CDR3 length is 14 residues. TCRdb used MiXCR to reprocess the 5' RACE reads, holding one entry per CDR3 protein. The repertoire holds about 400,000 distinct CDR3 sequences, with 15% to 20% as singletons. Study findings and constraints: Mainly CM and EM harbored the contracting CD4+ clones; mainly EMRA harbored the CD8+ ones.

The sequenced material came from PBMCs or a T cell subset sorted from them (not recorded which). The sequence derives from a man between 18 and 29 years old who had mild COVID-19 (a few samples of this study predate the infection). Cell type and time point are not known. The V gene is TRBV20-1, the J gene TRBJ1-2, with 11 bases fitting TRBD1. The CDR3 spells CSAKSGTGGYGYTF. CDR3 in DNA: TGCAGTGCTAAGTCCGGGACAGGGGGTTATGGCTACACCTTC.